These 18 T cell receptor beta chains share one sample of origin, sequenced in a study of T-cell memory formation after mild COVID-19. TCRdb re-analysed the 5' RACE reads in MiXCR, keeping a single row per CDR3 protein. Here the sample spans around 340,000 distinct CDR3 sequences, roughly 20% being singletons. The sequenced sample consisted of PBMCs or a T cell subset sorted from them (not recorded which). These receptor sequences come from an adult woman who had mild COVID-19 (a few samples of this study predate the infection). Cell type and time point are not known.

The table lists this clonotype with a few counts. The chain links TRBV27 to TRBJ2-3; D call uncertain. CDR1 MNHEY and CDR2 SMNVEV come from the germline V gene (reference sequence). Trimming pared 3 bases from V and 6 bases from J, leaving 13 bases between. The CDR3 is 14 residues long. The CDR3 is CASSFLPVRDTQYF. The CDR3 DNA reads as TGTGCCAGCAGTTTCCTCCCGGTCCGGGATACGCAGTATTTT.

In its sample, this clonotype was seen a few times. The chain links TRBV9 to TRBJ2-3, with D hard to call. CDR1 is SGDLS, CDR2 YYNGEE, per germline. V was shortened by 0 bases and J by 1 base, with 15 bases between the two germline ends. The CDR3 totals 17 residues. This CDR3 is CASSVASGRLRTDTQYF. The CDR3 nucleotides read TGTGCCAGCAGCGTAGCTAGTGGAAGACTCCGCACAGATACGCAGTATTTT.

The chain couples TRBV18 to TRBJ1-2; 7 positions match TRBD1. With V trimmed by 6 bases and J by 2 bases, 6 bases remained unmatched. The germline gives CDR1 KGHSH, CDR2 LQKENI. The CDR3 extends over 14 amino acids. CDR3 loop: CASSPDRSNYGYTF. The CDR3 DNA reads as TGTGCCAGCTCTCCGGACAGGTCGAACTATGGCTACACCTTC.

This sequence joins TRBV7-2 and TRBJ2-7; the D gene could be TRBD1 or TRBD2 (5 bases each). Germline loops: CDR1 SGHTA, CDR2 FQGNSA. The CDR3 is 13 residues long. The V end was cut by 5 bases, the J end by 6 bases, with 14 bases between. The CDR3 region is CASSLGTHTEQYF. The CDR3 DNA reads TGTGCCAGCAGCCTCGGGACCCACACCGAGCAGTACTTC.

This clonotype was observed many times. The V and J genes are TRBV6-1 and TRBJ2-5, with D possibly being TRBD1 (6 bases). This CDR3 has 15 residues. Per germline, CDR1 MNHNS and CDR2 SASEGT. With 0 bases removed from V and 2 bases from J, the gap between germline ends came to 10 bases. As DNA, the CDR3 is TGTGCCAGCAGTGAAGCCACAGGGAGACAAGAGACCCAGTACTTC. Its protein product is CASSEATGRQETQYF.

The genes are TRBV19 and TRBJ2-3, with TRBD1 identical over 7 bases. V shed 4 bases, J shed 2 bases, and the junction held 6 bases outside the gene matches. CDR1 is LNHDA, CDR2 SQIVND, per germline (reference sequence). CDR3 size: 15 residues. As DNA, the CDR3 is TGTGCCAGTAGTACCCGGGACAGAGTCACAGATACGCAGTATTTT. Translating gives CASSTRDRVTDTQYF.

CDR3 sequence reads: CASSEGGYYGYTF. Written as DNA, the CDR3 is TGTGCCAGCAGTGAAGGGGGCTACTATGGCTACACCTTC. The V and J genes are TRBV2 and TRBJ1-2; possible D gene TRBD1, 5 bases. V was cut by 1 base and J by 3 bases, with 6 bases left in between. There are 13 residues in the CDR3. Germline CDR1 and CDR2: SNHLY and FYNNEI. The full variable domain, rest sourced from reference TRBV2 and TRBJ1-2, is EPEVTQTPSHQVTQMGQEVILRCVPISNHLYFYWYRQILGQKVEFLVSFYNNEISEKSEIFDDQFSVERPDGSNFTLKIRSTKLEDSAMYFCASSEGGYYGYTFGSGTRLTVV.

This sequence joins TRBV14 and TRBJ2-3, with TRBD2 matching 10 bases. J lost 4 bases, V lost 1 base, and 8 bases had no gene match. The CDR3 has 17 residues. CDR1 is SGHDN and CDR2 is FVKESK in the germline V gene. The chain's CDR3 is CASSQGRIAGGADTQYF. The CDR3 bases are TGTGCCAGCAGCCAAGGACGGATAGCGGGAGGAGCAGATACGCAGTATTTT.

This chain links TRBV9 with TRBJ2-7, with D possibly matching TRBD1 (6 bases). This CDR3 is built from 15 residues. Germline V gene lookup returns CDR1 SGDLS and CDR2 YYNGEE. V lost 0 bases and J lost 2, with 12 bases in between. CDR3 amino acids: CASSVGSRGAYEQYF. For the CDR3, the DNA is TGTGCCAGCAGCGTAGGGAGCAGGGGCGCCTACGAGCAGTACTTC.

This clonotype was found a few times. The chain has TRBV28 and TRBJ2-7, with a possible D match to TRBD1 (6 bases). Germline CDR1 MDHEN, CDR2 SYDVKM. The V end was cut by 6 bases, the J end by 2 bases, with 14 bases between. The CDR3 spans 14 residues. The CDR3 protein is CASRTTGYPYEQYF. In DNA, the CDR3 is TGTGCCAGCAGGACGACAGGCTACCCCTACGAGCAGTACTTC.

This clonotype was observed many times. V gene TRBV4-3 combines with J gene TRBJ1-2, with D perhaps TRBD1 (6 bases). The CDR3 totals 15 residues. V dropped 1 base and J dropped 5 bases, with 14 bases sitting between them. Germline assignment: CDR1 LGHNA and CDR2 YSLEER. CDR3 amino acids: CASSQAGGQSYGYTF. The CDR3 DNA follows: TGCGCCAGCAGCCAAGCGGGGGGACAATCATATGGCTACACCTTC.

Only one count was recorded for this clonotype. The CDR3 DNA reads as TGTGCAACTAGCGGAGCCTACGAGCAGTACTTC. This translates into CATSGAYEQYF. The V and J genes are TRBV6-6 and TRBJ2-7; the match to TRBD2 covers 8 bases. From germline, CDR1 is MNHNY and CDR2 SVGAGI (reference sequence). The CDR3 has 11 amino acids.

To note about this clonotype: The junction and the germline gene differ at one end; a read error may be behind it. V gene TRBV7-7 combines with J gene TRBJ2-7; 7 bases map to TRBD1. CDR3 size: 14 residues. Germline assignment: CDR1 SSHAT and CDR2 FNYEAQ (reference sequence). The chain's CDR3 is CASSPSTGDYEQYF. The DNA for the CDR3 is TGTGCTAGCAGCCCATCTACAGGGGACTACGAGCAGTACTTC.

V usage is TRBV7-9 and J usage is TRBJ2-1; D call uncertain. V was clipped by 2 bases and J by 6 bases, with 14 bases between them. This CDR3 has 15 residues. Germline CDR1 SEHNR, CDR2 FQNEAQ (reference sequence). The CDR3 nucleotides are TGTGCCAGCAGCTTAAGGCTGGGCGCCGGCAATGAGCAGTTCTTC. The encoded protein is CASSLRLGAGNEQFF.

This clonotype was seen only a few times. This chain joins TRBV5-1 and TRBJ1-2; maybe TRBD1 (6 bases). From germline, CDR1 is SGHRS and CDR2 YFSETQ. V shed 3 bases and J shed 4 bases, with 13 bases lying between them. This CDR3 has 14 residues. Here the CDR3 DNA reads TGCGCCAGCAGCTCAGGACAGTATGCCTATGGCTACACCTTC. Translating it yields CASSSGQYAYGYTF.

This clonotype has a handful of counts. This chain uses TRBV2 with TRBJ2-7; TRBD1 aligns across 9 bases. Germline values: CDR1 SNHLY, CDR2 FYNNEI. CDR3 length: 15 amino acids. After removal of 7 bases from V and 4 bases from J, the junction contained 11 bases not matched to a gene. This CDR3 reads CASTYPGQGNYEQYF. CDR3 coding DNA: TGTGCCAGCACCTACCCGGGACAGGGAAATTACGAGCAGTACTTC.

The rearrangement links TRBV12-3 or TRBV12-4 to TRBJ2-2; the match to TRBD2 covers 8 bases. CDR3 length equals 15 residues. The V and J ends lost 5 bases and 3 bases, in that order; junction bases with no gene match: 5. The CDR3 DNA is TGTGCCAGCAGTCTGAGCGGGAGCGACACCGGGGAGCTGTTTTTT. This codes for CASSLSGSDTGELFF.

This sequence joins TRBV7-9 and TRBJ2-7; D is undetermined. CDR1 and CDR2 (germline): SEHNR, FQNEAQ (reference sequence). V was clipped by 3 bases and J by 6 bases, with 12 bases between them. The CDR3 is 13 amino acids. CDR3 in DNA: TGTGCCAGCAGCTTTGACCCCCTTCGCGAGCAGTACTTC. It yields the protein CASSFDPLREQYF.